This TCR beta chain was captured in a study of blood T cells in healthy people across ages. Study summary: About one barcoded beta molecule per two T cells was the capture yield of template switching. Whole-study findings and limits: A greater number of naive CD4+ cells and higher diversity distinguished long-lived donors from aged donors.

The CDR3 runs to 15 residues. Trimming removed 6 bases from V and 2 bases from J; junction bases left unmatched: 8. CDR1 is MNHEY, CDR2 SVGAGI, per germline. The sample holds a few counts of this clonotype. Its specificity is unknown. Together with a sample-barcoded 5' primer, a J-beta primer mix was included in a second PCR lasting roughly 6 to 12 cycles. A template-switch adaptor containing 12 random nucleotides labeled each cDNA molecule. Any given sample supplied a minimum of 2.5 million CDR3-containing paired-end reads. MiXCR was run by TCRdb on the 5' RACE reads, yielding one entry per CDR3 protein. This table has some 900,000 distinct CDR3 sequences, about 48% appearing once.

The sequencing input was blood. The chain carries TRBV6-5 and TRBJ1-2, with 8 bases fitting TRBD1. The sequence was obtained from a man aged 30 to 39 in good health. As DNA, the CDR3 is TGTGCCAGCAGGACCAGGGGGCGGTTAAACTATGGCTACACCTTC. Amino acids: CASRTRGRLNYGYTF.